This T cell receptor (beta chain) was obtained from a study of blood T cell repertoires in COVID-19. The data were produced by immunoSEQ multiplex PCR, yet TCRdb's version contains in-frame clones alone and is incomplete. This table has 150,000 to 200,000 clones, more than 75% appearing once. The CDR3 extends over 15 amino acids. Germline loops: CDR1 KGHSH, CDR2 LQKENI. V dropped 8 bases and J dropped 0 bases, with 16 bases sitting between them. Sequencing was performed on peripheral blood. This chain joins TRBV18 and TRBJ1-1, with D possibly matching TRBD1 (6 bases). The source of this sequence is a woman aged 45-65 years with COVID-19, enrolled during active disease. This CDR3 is CASTTKAGVNTEAFF. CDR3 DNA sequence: TGTGCCAGCACTACAAAGGCAGGGGTGAACACTGAAGCTTTCTTT. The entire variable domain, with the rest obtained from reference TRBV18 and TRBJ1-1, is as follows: NAGVMQNPRHLVRRRGQEARLRCSPMKGHSHVYWYRQLPEEGLKFMVYLQKENIIDESGMPKERFSAEFPKEGPSILRIQQVVRGDSAAYFCASTTKAGVNTEAFFGQGTRLTVV.